The T cell receptor (beta chain) under discussion was sequenced for a study of cytomegalovirus exposure and HLA in healthy donors. Study results and caveats: Sequence variants that were highly shared formed a cluster that was likely a sequencing artifact.

Remarks on this clone: What it binds is not known.

The PCR employed 60 Vbeta primers together with 13 Jbeta primers. Repertoires were generated with immunoSEQ multiplex PCR, while TCRdb's copy carries only in-frame clones and drops some. This sample carries fewer than 85,000 clones, roughly 74% of them seen once, and the ten largest clones take around 3.6%. The sample comprised PBMCs. The sequence was collected from a man aged 40-49 years in good health and CMV-seronegative.

The CDR3 region has the DNA TGTGCCAGCAGCCTATGGAATTCACCCCTCCACTTT. It translates to CASSLWNSPLHF. The genes are TRBV7-9 and TRBJ1-6; D gene uncertain. Germline V gene lookup returns CDR1 SEHNR and CDR2 FQNEAQ (reference sequence). The germline V and J ends were trimmed by 5 bases and 7 bases, with 6 bases remaining between them. CDR3 length equals 12 residues. Using reference TRBV7-9 and TRBJ1-6 for the parts outside the CDR3, the full variable domain is DTGVSQNPRHKITKRGQNVTFRCDPISEHNRLYWYRQTLGQGPEFLTYFQNEAQLEKSRLLSDRFSAERPKGSFSTLEIQRTEQGDSAMYLCASSLWNSPLHFGNGTRLTVT.